Each of the 26 T cell receptor beta chains below was sequenced from the same sample in a study of T cells in Graves' hyperthyroidism and ophthalmopathy. Researchers took RNA transcripts and amplified the TCR beta CDR3 regions from them. TCR CDR3 underwent first-round RT-PCR with the HTBI primer set. TCRdb passed the multiplex PCR reads through MiXCR, listing each CDR3 protein once. Here the sample spans around 600,000 distinct CDR3 sequences, about 15% being singletons. Sequenced input: blood. The source is a woman aged 50 to 65 with Graves' ophthalmopathy.

There are many counts of this clonotype. The V and J genes are TRBV7-9 and TRBJ1-1; the D is unclear. The CDR3 has 13 residues. V was trimmed by 1 base and J by 4 bases, leaving 7 bases between them. The germline gives CDR1 SEHNR, CDR2 FQNEAQ (reference sequence). Written as DNA, the CDR3 is TGTGCCAGCAGCTTAGACACTGTCACTGAAGCTTTCTTT. Residues: CASSLDTVTEAFF.

This clonotype was seen many times. The chain combines TRBV27 with TRBJ2-1; 8 positions match TRBD2. This CDR3 spans 14 amino acids. The junction had 6 bases not matched to a gene; V was cut back by 7 bases and J by 4 bases. Germline CDR1 and CDR2: MNHEY and SMNVEV (reference sequence). The CDR3 region has the DNA TGTGCCAGCACTCCCCGCGGGGGGTACAATGAGCAGTTCTTC. Its protein is CASTPRGGYNEQFF.

This clonotype was found many times. V gene TRBV27 combines with J gene TRBJ1-1, with 9 nucleotides matching TRBD1. The germline gives CDR1 MNHEY, CDR2 SMNVEV (reference sequence). CDR3 length equals 15 residues. The J segment lost 5 bases and the V segment lost 4 bases, leaving 8 bases of the junction unmatched. The CDR3 loop reads CASSSGQGFLTEAFF. As DNA, the CDR3 is TGTGCCAGCAGTTCGGGACAGGGTTTCTTAACTGAAGCTTTCTTT.

This clonotype has ten or more counts. The chain employs TRBV7-3 and TRBJ1-1; D gene ambiguous. Germline CDR1 and CDR2: SGHTA and FQGTGA. The CDR3 sequence is 13 residues long. Trimming left V 2 bases short and J 3 bases short, with 7 bases between. The CDR3 nucleotides read TGTGCCAGCAGCTTACCACCCTACACTGAAGCTTTCTTT. Translating it yields CASSLPPYTEAFF.

This chain uses TRBV12-3 or TRBV12-4 with TRBJ2-1; the D gene could be TRBD1 or TRBD2 (5 bases each). V lost 1 base to trimming and J lost 4 bases, with 14 bases between them. This CDR3 comprises 16 residues. Written as DNA, the CDR3 is TGTGCCAGCAGTTTAGGGTGGGGGACCCATTACAATGAGCAGTTCTTC. It is translated as CASSLGWGTHYNEQFF.

This clonotype was detected only a few times. The chain employs TRBV24-1 and TRBJ2-3; a weak D match, TRBD2 (5 bases). The CDR3 consists of 16 residues. Germline V gene data show CDR1 as KGHDR and CDR2 as SFDVKD. Trimming shortened V by 3 bases and J by 0 bases, and 12 bases separated the two germline ends. The CDR3, as DNA: TGTGCCACCAGTGATGGAGGACCACCAAGCACAGATACGCAGTATTTT. Protein product: CATSDGGPPSTDTQYF.

In this sample, this clonotype turned up many times. The V and J genes are TRBV12-3 or TRBV12-4 and TRBJ2-2, with TRBD2 matching over 9 bases. CDR3 length equals 17 residues. V shed 3 bases and J 1 base; nucleotides not matched to a gene: 6. DNA of the CDR3: TGTGCCAGCAGTTTTCAGGGACTAGCAGAGAACACCGGGGAGCTGTTTTTT. As protein: CASSFQGLAENTGELFF.

This clonotype has ten or more counts. The chain uses TRBV28 and TRBJ2-5; no clear D gene. From germline, CDR1 is MDHEN and CDR2 SYDVKM. The CDR3 loop spans 16 amino acids. V was cut by 6 bases and J by 9 bases, with 26 bases left in between. CDR3 bases: TGTGCCAGCAGCCCCCGGCGCCATGATAAGTTAACAGCCCAGTACTTC. This codes for CASSPRRHDKLTAQYF.

This clonotype was observed at least ten times. V and J are TRBV6-2 or TRBV6-3 and TRBJ1-2; D unresolved. CDR3 length: 14 residues. The germline CDR1 and CDR2 sequences are MNHEY and SVGEGT. V shed 8 bases and J shed 1 base, with 14 bases lying between them. CDR3 in DNA: TGTGCCAGCGGAACGGACCGATATAACTATGGCTACACCTTC. As protein: CASGTDRYNYGYTF.

This clonotype appeared a few times. One end of the junction is discordant with germline, which a read error may explain. This rearrangement joins TRBV7-7 to TRBJ1-4, with D perhaps TRBD1 (6 bases). CDR1 and CDR2 from the germline V gene are SSHAT and FNYEAQ (reference sequence). CDR3 length equals 19 residues. The CDR3: CASSRHKFNRQEPNEKLFF. The DNA of the CDR3 is TGTGCTAGCAGCCGCCATAAATTTAACCGACAGGAGCCGAATGAAAAACTGTTTTTT.

This clonotype was seen a few times. V gene TRBV28 combines with J gene TRBJ1-5; D is possibly TRBD1 (6 bases). CDR3 length equals 15 residues. With 5 bases removed from V and 4 bases from J, the gap between germline ends came to 15 bases. Germline V gene data show CDR1 as MDHEN and CDR2 as SYDVKM. In DNA, the CDR3 is TGTGCCAGCAGTAAAGGGGGGTCTGGGAATCAGCCCCAGCATTTT. This translates into CASSKGGSGNQPQHF.

With respect to this clonotype: A much bigger clone sits one base away, suggesting this may be a read error. The chain employs TRBV28 and TRBJ2-5, with 9 bases that match TRBD2. Germline assignment: CDR1 MDHEN and CDR2 SYDVKM. The CDR3 is made up of 15 amino acids. The CDR3, as DNA: TGTGCCAGCAGCCCCGCGACTAGCGGAAAAGAGACCCAGCACTTC. Protein product: CASSPATSGKETQHF.

This clonotype has a count of ten or more. The rearrangement links TRBV12-3 or TRBV12-4 to TRBJ2-3, with D possibly matching TRBD2 (5 bases). This CDR3 is 14 amino acids long. V was shortened by 2 bases and J by 0 bases, with 6 bases between the two germline ends. The CDR3 DNA sequence: TGTGCCAGCAGTTTAAGGACTAGCACAGATACGCAGTATTTT. Protein product: CASSLRTSTDTQYF.

This clonotype was picked up many times. The chain recombines TRBV7-2 with TRBJ2-3; 9 bases align to TRBD2. The V gene end was trimmed by 1 base and the J gene end by 1 base; junction bases not matched to a gene: 12. Germline V CDR1 and CDR2: SGHTA, FQGNSA. The CDR3 loop spans 19 amino acids. The CDR3 DNA reads as TGTGCCAGCAGCTTAGAATGGCCTGGGACTAGCCACGGCACAGATACGCAGTATTTT. It translates to CASSLEWPGTSHGTDTQYF.

This clonotype has a count of ten or more. The chain has TRBV5-1 and TRBJ2-3; TRBD1 matches 7 bases. Germline V CDR1 and CDR2: SGHRS, YFSETQ. The junction had 7 bases not matched to a gene; V was cut back by 4 bases and J by 5 bases. This CDR3 is 14 amino acids long. This CDR3 reads CASSMGTVEDTQYF. CDR3 DNA sequence: TGCGCCAGCAGCATGGGGACAGTTGAAGATACGCAGTATTTT.

The chain uses TRBV7-3 and TRBJ1-2, with TRBD1 matching over 7 bases. The germline V gene has CDR1 SGHTA and CDR2 FQGTGA. The J segment lost 8 bases and the V segment lost 0 bases, leaving 3 bases of the junction unmatched. The CDR3 is 13 amino acids. CDR3 nucleotides: TGTGCCAGCAGCTTAACCCAGGGGGGCGGCTACACCTTC. Its protein is CASSLTQGGGYTF.

This clonotype was detected only a few times. The V gene is TRBV4-1, the J gene TRBJ2-1; D is ambiguous. Germline V lookup: CDR1 MGHRA, CDR2 YSYEKL. This CDR3 is built from 13 residues. V dropped 0 bases and J dropped 7 bases, with 7 bases sitting between them. CDR3 residues: CASSQENGNEQFF. For the CDR3, the DNA is TGCGCCAGCAGCCAAGAAAACGGGAATGAGCAGTTCTTC.

This clonotype was found many times. The rearrangement uses TRBV15 and TRBJ2-1; 10 nucleotides match TRBD1. CDR3 length equals 15 residues. CDR1 and CDR2 from the germline V gene are LNHNV and YYDKDF (reference sequence). After removal of 1 base from V and 7 bases from J, the junction contained 4 bases not matched to a gene. CDR3 protein: CATSRGQGAENEQFF. CDR3 coding DNA: TGTGCCACCAGCAGAGGACAGGGGGCTGAGAATGAGCAGTTCTTC.

This clonotype occurred many times. Written as DNA, the CDR3 is TGTGCCAGCAGCCAAGATAACGGGAGGTTTGAGCAGTTCTTC. Translating it yields CASSQDNGRFEQFF. This sequence joins TRBV4-2 and TRBJ2-1, with 7 nucleotides matching TRBD2. Germline V gene lookup returns CDR1 LGHNA and CDR2 YNFKEQ. Losses at the gene ends were 0 bases for V and 9 bases for J; bases not matched to a gene: 5. This CDR3 comprises 14 residues.

This clonotype was detected many times. The chain links TRBV28 to TRBJ2-1; 11 bases fit TRBD2. J was trimmed by 0 bases and V by 2 bases; bases with no gene match: 9. This CDR3 comprises 19 residues. Germline V CDR1 and CDR2: MDHEN, SYDVKM. The CDR3 coding sequence is TGTGCCAGCAGTTTAGTAGCGGGAGGGAGCTTGGGCTCCTACAATGAGCAGTTCTTC. Translation: CASSLVAGGSLGSYNEQFF.

Ten or more counts support this clonotype. CDR3 protein: CASSLDRGLYNEQFF. For the CDR3, the DNA is TGTGCCAGCAGCTTAGACAGGGGGCTTTACAATGAGCAGTTCTTC. The chain joins TRBV7-2 to TRBJ2-1; 9 bases match TRBD1. Trimming removed 1 base from V and 4 bases from J; junction bases left unmatched: 2. Germline assignment: CDR1 SGHTA and CDR2 FQGNSA. The CDR3 has 15 amino acids.

This clonotype appeared a few times. This chain links TRBV4-3 with TRBJ1-4, with 7 bases that match TRBD1. From germline, CDR1 is LGHNA and CDR2 YSLEER. The CDR3 contains 16 residues. The ends lost 0 bases at V and 7 bases at J; junction bases unmatched: 8. CDR3 residues: CASSQDFGTDGEKLFF. CDR3 bases: TGCGCCAGCAGCCAAGATTTTGGGACAGACGGTGAAAAACTGTTTTTT.

In this sample, this clonotype turned up many times. The chain uses TRBV7-3 and TRBJ2-7; D is possibly TRBD2 (5 bases). The germline gives CDR1 SGHTA, CDR2 FQGTGA. The CDR3 contains 13 residues. V lost 5 bases and J lost 5, with 13 bases in between. CDR3 nucleotides: TGTGCCAGCAGCACCGGACTTCACCACGAGCAGTACTTC. Amino acids: CASSTGLHHEQYF.

V is TRBV7-2 and J is TRBJ2-1; D gene uncertain. The germline gives CDR1 SGHTA, CDR2 FQGNSA. Deletions cut 5 bases from V and 7 bases from J, with 18 bases between. The CDR3 covers 15 residues. The CDR3 loop reads CASSAPGLGINEQFF. The CDR3 region has the DNA TGTGCCAGCAGCGCTCCGGGCCTGGGGATAAATGAGCAGTTCTTC. The full variable domain, in which reference TRBV7-2 and TRBJ2-1 provide the parts outside the CDR3, is GAGVSQSPSNKVTEKGKDVELRCDPISGHTALYWYRQSLGQGLEFLIYFQGNSAPDKSGLPSDRFSAERTGGSVSTLTIQRTQQEDSAVYLCASSAPGLGINEQFFGPGTRLTVL.

The table lists this clonotype with a few counts. The chain couples TRBV19 to TRBJ1-2; D is possibly TRBD1 (6 bases). Germline values: CDR1 LNHDA, CDR2 SQIVND (reference sequence). This CDR3 contains 16 residues. The ends were cut back, 6 bases at V and 4 bases at J, with 21 bases in the middle. Written as DNA, the CDR3 is TGTGCCAGTAGCCGAGATGGGGGGCAGCAATCCTATGGCTACACCTTC. This gives the protein CASSRDGGQQSYGYTF.

This clonotype occurred a few times. J is TRBJ1-4 and V is TRBV27; TRBD1 agrees at 7 bases. CDR3 length: 18 amino acids. V shed 7 bases and J 2 bases; nucleotides not matched to a gene: 16. Germline values: CDR1 MNHEY, CDR2 SMNVEV (reference sequence). Here the CDR3 DNA reads TGTGCCAGCACCAATCGGGACAGAGGCCTGGAGACTAATGAAAAACTGTTTTTT. Its translation: CASTNRDRGLETNEKLFF.